The 10 T cell receptor beta chains presented below share a single source sample, sequenced in a study of vaccination and CD4 T cells after COVID-19. Their antigen targets remain unknown. The study sequenced cultured CD4+ T cell DNA using the Oncomine TCR Beta short-read assay. MiXCR, applied by TCRdb to the PCR reads, yields one record per CDR3 protein. The table lists about 15,000 distinct CDR3 sequences, roughly 28% of them singletons. Treatment indicated: approximately 9-day PBMC culture with coronavirus spike peptide pools or control peptides (ViraFEST assay). The sample was cultured CD4+ T cells from blood. The source of these receptors is a human donor with COVID-19.

This clonotype was observed a handful of times. This rearrangement joins TRBV6-1 to TRBJ1-1, with D hard to call. V gave up 3 bases and J gave up 0 bases, with 8 bases separating them. Germline V gene sequence: CDR1 MNHNS, CDR2 SASEGT. The CDR3 covers 14 residues. The CDR3: CASSEARMNTEAFF. In DNA, the CDR3 is TGTGCCAGCAGTGAGGCGAGAATGAACACTGAAGCTTTCTTT.

The chain combines TRBV29-1 with TRBJ2-5, with D uncertain. CDR1 is SQVTM, CDR2 ANQGSEA, per germline. The CDR3 consists of 10 residues. CDR3 sequence: CRGPQETQYF. The CDR3 DNA is TGCAGAGGACCGCAAGAGACCCAGTACTTC.

This clonotype has just a few counts. The chain carries TRBV12-3 or TRBV12-4 and TRBJ2-1; 11 bases fit TRBD2. V was pared by 4 bases and J by 2 bases, with 7 bases of the junction left unmatched. This CDR3 has 17 amino acids. CDR3 region: CASSSLAGGLPYNEQFF. CDR3 in DNA: TGTGCCAGCAGTTCATTAGCGGGGGGGCTACCCTACAATGAGCAGTTCTTC.

This clonotype has a handful of counts. The V and J genes are TRBV20-1 and TRBJ2-5; 8 bases align to TRBD2. V lost 2 bases and J lost 5; bases outside the gene matches: 7. CDR1 is DFQATT, CDR2 SNEGSKA, per germline (reference sequence). The CDR3 length is 14 residues. CDR3 sequence (DNA): TGCAGTGCTAGACTCGGGGGGGCCTTGGAGACCCAGTACTTC. It is translated as CSARLGGALETQYF.

The gene calls are TRBV5-5 and TRBJ2-5, with 7 bases matching TRBD2. The germline V gene has CDR1 SGHKS and CDR2 YYEKEE (reference sequence). Trimming took 3 bases from V and 4 from J; bases not matched to a gene: 6. CDR3 length: 14 residues. CDR3 region: CASSWEGGGETQYF. For the CDR3, the DNA is TGTGCCAGCAGCTGGGAGGGAGGAGGAGAGACCCAGTACTTC.

The V gene is TRBV28, the J gene TRBJ2-1; TRBD2 aligns across 14 bases. CDR3 length: 16 amino acids. The germline CDR1 and CDR2 sequences are MDHEN and SYDVKM. V lost 3 bases, J lost 7 bases, and 5 bases stayed unmatched. CDR3 region: CASSLGTSGGENEQFF. In DNA form, the CDR3 reads TGTGCCAGCAGTTTGGGGACTAGCGGGGGCGAGAATGAGCAGTTCTTC.

This clonotype was seen a handful of times. The genes are TRBV6-1 and TRBJ2-7, with D possibly TRBD2 on 5 matching bases. The V gene's germline CDR1 is MNHNS and CDR2 SASEGT. Trimming took 6 bases from V and 6 from J, leaving 18 bases between them. CDR3 length equals 14 residues. CDR3 bases: TGTGCCAGCAGGAGGGAAGGTGATTTAGGCGAGCAGTACTTC. Translated, it gives CASRREGDLGEQYF.

The chain employs TRBV20-1 and TRBJ2-1; TRBD2 aligns across 7 bases. CDR3 size: 14 residues. Losses at the gene ends were 1 base for V and 5 bases for J; bases not matched to a gene: 5. Germline loops: CDR1 DFQATT, CDR2 SNEGSKA (reference sequence). The CDR3 DNA follows: TGCAGTGCTAGAGCGGGCGGGGGAAACAATGAGCAGTTCTTC. This encodes CSARAGGGNNEQFF.

The table lists this clonotype with a few counts. This chain connects TRBV11-2 to TRBJ2-7; D gene unclear. The germline V and J ends were trimmed by 0 bases and 1 base, with 7 bases remaining between them. Germline CDR1 and CDR2: SGHAT and FQNNGV. CDR3 length: 14 residues. The CDR3 DNA is TGTGCCAGCAGCTTAGATTTACAGTCCTACGAGCAGTACTTC. Amino acid sequence: CASSLDLQSYEQYF.

The chain employs TRBV12-3 or TRBV12-4 and TRBJ2-7, with D tentatively TRBD1 or TRBD2 (5 bases each). This CDR3 comprises 13 residues. With 8 bases removed from V and 2 bases from J, the gap between germline ends came to 13 bases. The CDR3: CASFGGPTYEQYF. DNA for the CDR3: TGTGCCAGCTTTGGGGGACCGACCTACGAGCAGTACTTC.